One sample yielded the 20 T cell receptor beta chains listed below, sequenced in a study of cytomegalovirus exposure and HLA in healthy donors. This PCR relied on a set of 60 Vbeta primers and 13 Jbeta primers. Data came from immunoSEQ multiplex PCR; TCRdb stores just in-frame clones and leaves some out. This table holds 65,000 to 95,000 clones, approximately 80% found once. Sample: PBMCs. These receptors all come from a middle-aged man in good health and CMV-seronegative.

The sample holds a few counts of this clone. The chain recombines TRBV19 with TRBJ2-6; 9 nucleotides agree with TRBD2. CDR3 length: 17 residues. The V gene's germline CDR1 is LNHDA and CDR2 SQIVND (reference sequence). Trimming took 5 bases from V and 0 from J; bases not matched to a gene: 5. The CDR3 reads CASSSGGGGSGANVLTF. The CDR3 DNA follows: TGTGCCAGTAGTTCCGGCGGGGGGGGCTCTGGGGCCAACGTCCTGACTTTC.

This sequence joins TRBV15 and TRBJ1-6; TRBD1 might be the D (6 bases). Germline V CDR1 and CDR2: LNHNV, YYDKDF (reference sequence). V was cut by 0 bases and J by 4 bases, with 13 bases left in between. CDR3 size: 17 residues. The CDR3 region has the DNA TGTGCCACCAGCAGAGACCCCGGACAGTTTTATAATTCACCCCTCCACTTT. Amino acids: CATSRDPGQFYNSPLHF.

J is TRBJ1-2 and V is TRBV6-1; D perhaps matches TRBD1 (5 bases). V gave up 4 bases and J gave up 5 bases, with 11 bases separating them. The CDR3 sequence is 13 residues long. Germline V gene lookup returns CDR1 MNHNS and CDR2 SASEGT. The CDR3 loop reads CASSGDGGYGYTF. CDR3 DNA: TGTGCCAGCAGTGGGGATGGGGGGTATGGCTACACCTTC.

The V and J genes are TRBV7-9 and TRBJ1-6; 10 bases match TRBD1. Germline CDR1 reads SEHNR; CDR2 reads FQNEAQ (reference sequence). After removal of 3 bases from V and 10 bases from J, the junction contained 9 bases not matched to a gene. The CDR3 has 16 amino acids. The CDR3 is CASSLVTGTGASPLHF. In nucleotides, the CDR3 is TGTGCCAGCAGCTTGGTTACCGGGACAGGGGCCTCACCCCTCCACTTT.

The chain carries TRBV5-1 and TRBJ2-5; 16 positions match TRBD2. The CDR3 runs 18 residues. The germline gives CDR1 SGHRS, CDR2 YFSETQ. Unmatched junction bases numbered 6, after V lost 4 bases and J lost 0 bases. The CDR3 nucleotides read TGCGCCAGCAGCCGCCTGGGACTAGCGGGGGGGAACCAAGAGACCCAGTACTTC. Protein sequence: CASSRLGLAGGNQETQYF.

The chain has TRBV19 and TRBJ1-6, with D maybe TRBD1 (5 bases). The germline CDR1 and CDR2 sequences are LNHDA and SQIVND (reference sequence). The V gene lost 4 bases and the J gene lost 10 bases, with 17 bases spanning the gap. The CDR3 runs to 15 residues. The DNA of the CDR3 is TGTGCCAGTAGTAAAAGTACTGGGAAGGGGTCACCCCTCCACTTT. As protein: CASSKSTGKGSPLHF.

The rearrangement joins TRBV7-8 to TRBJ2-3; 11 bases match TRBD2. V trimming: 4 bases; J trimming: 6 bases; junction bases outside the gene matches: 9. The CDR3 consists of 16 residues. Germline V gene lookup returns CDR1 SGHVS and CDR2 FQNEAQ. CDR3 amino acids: CASSSNSGGGGDTQYF. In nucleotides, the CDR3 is TGTGCCAGCAGCTCAAATAGCGGGGGGGGAGGGGATACGCAGTATTTT.

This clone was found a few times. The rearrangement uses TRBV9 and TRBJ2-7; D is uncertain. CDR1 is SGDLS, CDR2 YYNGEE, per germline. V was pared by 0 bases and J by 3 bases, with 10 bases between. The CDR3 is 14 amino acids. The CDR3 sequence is CASSVGQASYEQYF. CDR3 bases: TGTGCCAGCAGCGTAGGGCAGGCGAGCTACGAGCAGTACTTC.

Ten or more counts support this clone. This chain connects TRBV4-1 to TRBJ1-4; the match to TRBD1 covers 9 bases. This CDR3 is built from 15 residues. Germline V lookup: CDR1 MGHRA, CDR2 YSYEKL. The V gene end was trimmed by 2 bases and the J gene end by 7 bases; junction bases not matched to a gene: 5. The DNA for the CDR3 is TGCGCCAGCAGCCAACCGGGACAGGGAGCTGAAAAACTGTTTTTT. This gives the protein CASSQPGQGAEKLFF.

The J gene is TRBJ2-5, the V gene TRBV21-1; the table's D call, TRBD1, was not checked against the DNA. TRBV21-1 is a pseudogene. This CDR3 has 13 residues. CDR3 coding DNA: TGTGCCCCAAAACCCGGGACAGGGGAGACCCAGTACTTC. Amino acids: CAPKPGTGETQYF.

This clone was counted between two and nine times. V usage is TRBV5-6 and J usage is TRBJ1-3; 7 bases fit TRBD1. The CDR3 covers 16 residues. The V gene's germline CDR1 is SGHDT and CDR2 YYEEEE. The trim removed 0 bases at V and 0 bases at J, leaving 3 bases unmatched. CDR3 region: CASSLVTGPSGNTIYF. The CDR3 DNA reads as TGTGCCAGCAGCTTGGTGACAGGGCCCTCTGGAAACACCATATATTTT.

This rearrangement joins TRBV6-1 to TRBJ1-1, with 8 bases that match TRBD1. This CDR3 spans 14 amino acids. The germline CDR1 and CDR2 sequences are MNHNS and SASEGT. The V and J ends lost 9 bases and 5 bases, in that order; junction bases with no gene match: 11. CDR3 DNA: TGTGCCAGTACACCCCAGGGGGCTACGACTGAAGCTTTCTTT. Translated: CASTPQGATTEAFF.

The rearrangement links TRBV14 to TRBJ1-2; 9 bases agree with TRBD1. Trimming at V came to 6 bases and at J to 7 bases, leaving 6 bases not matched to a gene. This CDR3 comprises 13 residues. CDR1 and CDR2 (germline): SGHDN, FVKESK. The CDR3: CASSPGTGIGYTF. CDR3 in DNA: TGTGCCAGCAGTCCCGGGACAGGGATTGGCTACACCTTC.

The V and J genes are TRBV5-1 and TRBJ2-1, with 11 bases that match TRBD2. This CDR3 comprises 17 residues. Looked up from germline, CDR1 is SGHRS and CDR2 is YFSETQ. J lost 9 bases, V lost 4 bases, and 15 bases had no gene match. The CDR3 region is CASSKSTSGGALGEQFF. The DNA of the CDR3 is TGCGCCAGCAGCAAGTCTACTAGCGGGGGAGCCCTGGGTGAGCAGTTCTTC.

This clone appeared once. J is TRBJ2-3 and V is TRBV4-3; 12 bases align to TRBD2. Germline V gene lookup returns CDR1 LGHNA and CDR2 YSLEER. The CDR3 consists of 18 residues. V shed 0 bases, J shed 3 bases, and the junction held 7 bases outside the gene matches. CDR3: CASSQEFVGLAGTDTQYF. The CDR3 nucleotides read TGCGCCAGCAGCCAAGAGTTTGTTGGACTAGCGGGGACAGATACGCAGTATTTT.

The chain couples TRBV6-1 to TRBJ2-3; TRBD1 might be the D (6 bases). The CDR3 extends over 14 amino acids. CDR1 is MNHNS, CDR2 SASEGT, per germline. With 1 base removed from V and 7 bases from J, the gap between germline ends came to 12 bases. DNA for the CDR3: TGTGCCAGCAGTGAAGGAACAGGGCTAAATACGCAGTATTTT. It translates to CASSEGTGLNTQYF.

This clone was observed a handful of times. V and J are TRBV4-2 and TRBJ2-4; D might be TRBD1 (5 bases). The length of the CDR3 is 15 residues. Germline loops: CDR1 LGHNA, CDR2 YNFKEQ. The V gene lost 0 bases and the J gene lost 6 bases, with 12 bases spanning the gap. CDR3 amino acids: CASSQDLQGGNIQYF. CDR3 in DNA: TGTGCCAGCAGCCAAGATCTTCAGGGCGGAAACATTCAGTACTTC.

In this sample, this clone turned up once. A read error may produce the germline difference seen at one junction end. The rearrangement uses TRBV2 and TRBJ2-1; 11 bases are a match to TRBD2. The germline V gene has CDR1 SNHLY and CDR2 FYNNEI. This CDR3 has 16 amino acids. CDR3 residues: CASGDQGLAAGNEQFF. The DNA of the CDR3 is TGTGCCAGCGGTGATCAGGGACTAGCGGCGGGGAATGAGCAGTTCTTC. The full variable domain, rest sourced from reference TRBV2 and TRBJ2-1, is EPEVTQTPSHQVTQMGQEVILRCVPISNHLYFYWYRQILGQKVEFLVSFYNNEISEKSEIFDDQFSVERPDGSNFTLKIRSTKLEDSAMYFCASGDQGLAAGNEQFFGPGTRLTVL.

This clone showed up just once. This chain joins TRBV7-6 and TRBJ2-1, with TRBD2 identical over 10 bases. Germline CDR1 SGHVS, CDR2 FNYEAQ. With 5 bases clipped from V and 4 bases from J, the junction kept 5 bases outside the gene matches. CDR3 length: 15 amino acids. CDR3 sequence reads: CASSEQRGGYNEQFF. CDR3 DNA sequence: TGTGCCAGCAGCGAGCAGCGGGGGGGTTACAATGAGCAGTTCTTC.

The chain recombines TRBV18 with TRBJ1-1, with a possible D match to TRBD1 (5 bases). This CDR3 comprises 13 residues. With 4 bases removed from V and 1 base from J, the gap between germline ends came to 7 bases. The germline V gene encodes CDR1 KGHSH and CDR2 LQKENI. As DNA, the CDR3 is TGTGCCAGCTCACAGGGGTCGAACACTGAAGCTTTCTTT. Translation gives CASSQGSNTEAFF.